Listed here are 28 T cell receptor beta chains from one sample, sequenced in a study of cytomegalovirus exposure and HLA in healthy donors. The PCR employed 60 Vbeta primers together with 13 Jbeta primers. Measured with immunoSEQ multiplex PCR; TCRdb has only the in-frame clones, and not every one. The table lists some 140,000 clones, approximately 73% of them singletons. Sequenced: PBMCs. These receptor sequences come from a woman in her thirties or forties in good health and CMV-seronegative.

This clone was detected only a few times. A read error may produce the germline difference seen at one junction end. The chain carries TRBV4-2 and TRBJ2-1, with no clear D. The CDR3 is 12 amino acids. Germline V CDR1 and CDR2: LGHNA, YNFKEQ. The CDR3 reads CASSQEGLEVIF. The CDR3 nucleotides are TGTGCCAGCAGCCAAGAAGGTCTAGAGGTAATCTTC.

This clone was detected only a few times. The chain links TRBV6-4 to TRBJ2-7; D is perhaps TRBD1 (5 bases). Germline CDR1 MRHNA, CDR2 SNTAGT. V was trimmed by 2 bases and J by 4 bases, leaving 18 bases between them. The length of the CDR3 is 16 residues. CDR3 in amino acids: CASSDLRTTEPYEQYV. In DNA, the CDR3 is TGTGCCAGCAGTGACCTCCGTACGACAGAACCATACGAGCAGTACGTC.

This chain joins TRBV5-4 and TRBJ2-3; TRBD2 matches at 7 bases. CDR1 and CDR2 from the germline V gene are SGHNT and YYREEE (reference sequence). J was trimmed by 2 bases and V by 5 bases; bases with no gene match: 11. The CDR3 length is 16 residues. The CDR3 DNA reads as TGTGCCAGCAGGTTTTGGGGGGGTCCCCCCACAGATACGCAGTATTTT. It encodes CASRFWGGPPTDTQYF.

J is TRBJ2-3 and V is TRBV5-1; TRBD2 aligns across 10 bases. The germline V gene has CDR1 SGHRS and CDR2 YFSETQ. The CDR3 extends over 15 amino acids. V gave up 1 base and J gave up 4 bases; unmatched junction bases: 3. CDR3 sequence: CASSLSSGGSDTQYF. The CDR3 region has the DNA TGCGCCAGCAGCTTGAGTAGCGGGGGGTCAGATACGCAGTATTTT.

The V call is TRBV29-1, the J call TRBJ1-6; D is possibly TRBD1 (5 bases). V dropped 4 bases and J dropped 10 bases, with 14 bases sitting between them. The CDR3 has 13 amino acids. Germline V gene sequence: CDR1 SQVTM, CDR2 ANQGSEA. The CDR3 coding sequence is TGCAGCGTTGCCTTTGAGGGGAGGTCACCCCTCCACTTT. This gives the protein CSVAFEGRSPLHF.

The gene calls are TRBV15 and TRBJ2-1; D may be TRBD2 (5 bases). Trimming shortened V by 5 bases and J by 6 bases, and 23 bases separated the two germline ends. The CDR3 spans 17 residues. Looked up from germline, CDR1 is LNHNV and CDR2 is YYDKDF (reference sequence). The CDR3 loop reads CATSGGSSGSIFNEQFF. The DNA of the CDR3 is TGTGCCACCAGCGGAGGCAGTTCGGGATCAATCTTCAATGAGCAGTTCTTC.

This clone was seen only a few times. The chain combines TRBV6-1 with TRBJ1-1; D gene unclear. The length of the CDR3 is 13 residues. Trimming took off 0 bases at V and 3 bases at J, with 5 bases between the two ends. Germline V gene lookup returns CDR1 MNHNS and CDR2 SASEGT. CDR3: CASSEAAYTEAFF. Written as DNA, the CDR3 is TGTGCCAGCAGTGAAGCGGCATACACTGAAGCTTTCTTT.

CDR3 residues: CASSFLSQNSGNTIYF. CDR3 DNA: TGTGCCAGCAGCTTCCTTTCCCAGAACTCTGGAAACACCATATATTTT. V usage is TRBV7-2 and J usage is TRBJ1-3; D is undetermined. CDR3 length: 16 amino acids. CDR1 SGHTA and CDR2 FQGNSA come from the germline V gene. The ends were cut back, 3 bases at V and 0 bases at J, with 12 bases in the middle.

This clone has just a few counts. The chain carries TRBV27 and TRBJ1-4, with a weak D call TRBD1 (6 bases). Germline CDR1 is MNHEY and CDR2 is SMNVEV (reference sequence). V gave up 4 bases and J gave up 2 bases, with 8 bases separating them. The CDR3 has 14 residues. DNA of the CDR3: TGTGCCAGCAGTTCCCAGGGGACTAATGAAAAACTGTTTTTT. Translating it yields CASSSQGTNEKLFF.

The chain recombines TRBV5-8 with TRBJ1-2, with TRBD1 identical over 7 bases. Germline assignment: CDR1 SGHTS and CDR2 YDEGEE. V trimming: 5 bases; J trimming: 4 bases; junction bases outside the gene matches: 8. The CDR3 contains 14 residues. In DNA, the CDR3 is TGTGCCAGCAGGGACAGGCCCGAGCTCTATGGCTACACCTTC. Protein sequence: CASRDRPELYGYTF.

The chain uses TRBV6-5 and TRBJ2-3; D is possibly TRBD2 (5 bases). Germline V lookup: CDR1 MNHEY, CDR2 SVGAGI. CDR3 length: 14 residues. Trimming took 6 bases from V and 1 from J, leaving 11 bases between them. The CDR3 nucleotides read TGTGCCAGCAGGGACTCCCGGGGCACAGATACGCAGTATTTT. Translated, it gives CASRDSRGTDTQYF.

The rearrangement uses TRBV4-1 and TRBJ1-1, with D unclear. V lost 1 base and J 6 bases, leaving 12 bases between the germline ends. CDR3 length equals 14 residues. Germline values: CDR1 MGHRA, CDR2 YSYEKL. The CDR3 sequence is CASSQVTGAPEAFF. DNA for the CDR3: TGCGCCAGCAGCCAAGTAACTGGAGCACCTGAAGCTTTCTTT.

This clone has a single count. The chain uses TRBV5-6 and TRBJ2-2, with D perhaps TRBD1 (6 bases). Per the germline V gene, CDR1 is SGHDT and CDR2 is YYEEEE. CDR3 length: 16 amino acids. V was cut by 2 bases and J by 2 bases, with 13 bases left in between. The CDR3 DNA sequence: TGTGCCAGCAGCTTAGGTCGCAGGGGAAACACCGGGGAGCTGTTTTTT. Protein: CASSLGRRGNTGELFF.

The chain links TRBV29-1 to TRBJ2-3; 9 bases match TRBD2. Germline CDR1 is SQVTM and CDR2 is ANQGSEA. Losses at the gene ends were 3 bases for V and 6 bases for J; bases not matched to a gene: 4. The CDR3 length is 13 residues. The CDR3 here is CSVEVTSGDTQYF. CDR3 bases: TGCAGCGTTGAGGTGACTAGCGGCGATACGCAGTATTTT.

This chain links TRBV7-8 with TRBJ1-5; TRBD1 might be the D (6 bases). CDR3 size: 16 residues. Germline values: CDR1 SGHVS, CDR2 FQNEAQ. V dropped 4 bases and J dropped 7 bases, with 20 bases sitting between them. The CDR3: CASSSTFSTGDQPQHF. In DNA form, the CDR3 reads TGTGCCAGCAGCTCTACCTTCTCGACAGGAGACCAGCCCCAGCATTTT.

The table lists this clone with a few counts. The chain links TRBV2 to TRBJ1-3, with 7 bases identical to TRBD1. The junction had 9 bases not matched to a gene; V was cut back by 8 bases and J by 2 bases. Germline-derived CDR1 and CDR2 are SNHLY and FYNNEI. The CDR3 extends over 15 amino acids. Here the CDR3 reads CASDQTGATGNTIYF. CDR3 DNA sequence: TGTGCCAGCGACCAAACAGGGGCTACTGGAAACACCATATATTTT.

The V and J genes are TRBV10-2 and TRBJ2-1; the match to TRBD2 covers 13 bases. The CDR3 is 16 amino acids. Germline V gene lookup returns CDR1 WSHSY and CDR2 SAAADI. Losses at the gene ends were 6 bases for V and 8 bases for J; bases not matched to a gene: 10. DNA of the CDR3: TGCGCCAGCAGCCTTACTACTAGCGGGGGGGCCTATGAGCAGTTCTTC. It yields the protein CASSLTTSGGAYEQFF.

This clone was counted between two and nine times. Other nucleotide sequences in the sample specify the same CDR3. This chain links TRBV5-1 with TRBJ1-1, with a tentative D call TRBD1 (5 bases). CDR3 length equals 14 residues. Germline V gene data show CDR1 as SGHRS and CDR2 as YFSETQ. Trimming left V 0 bases short and J 1 base short, with 7 bases between. The CDR3 loop reads CASSLGQPNTEAFF. CDR3 nucleotide sequence: TGCGCCAGCAGCTTGGGACAGCCGAACACTGAAGCTTTCTTT.

This chain links TRBV7-9 with TRBJ1-2; D remains ambiguous. The germline V gene has CDR1 SEHNR and CDR2 FQNEAQ (reference sequence). The CDR3 has 17 residues. V gave up 1 base and J gave up 2 bases, with 17 bases separating them. This chain's CDR3 is CASSLGVLGPKNYGYTF. CDR3 bases: TGTGCCAGCAGCTTAGGGGTTTTGGGCCCTAAAAACTATGGCTACACCTTC.

CDR3: CASRDSYNEQFF. The CDR3 bases are TGTGCCAGCAGAGACAGTTACAATGAGCAGTTCTTC. The rearrangement joins TRBV6-5 to TRBJ2-1; D is possibly TRBD1 (5 bases). CDR1 is MNHEY, CDR2 SVGAGI, per germline. Trimming removed 6 bases at V and 4 bases at J, with 7 bases between. The CDR3 extends over 12 amino acids.

This clone was counted between two and nine times. J is TRBJ1-1 and V is TRBV29-1; TRBD1 matches at 9 bases. The J segment lost 4 bases and the V segment lost 7 bases, leaving 1 base of the junction unmatched. CDR1 SQVTM and CDR2 ANQGSEA come from the germline V gene. CDR3 size: 11 residues. CDR3 nucleotides: TGCAGCGGGGACAGGGCCACTGAAGCTTTCTTT. It encodes CSGDRATEAFF.

The V gene is TRBV5-6, the J gene TRBJ2-3; no definite D call. With 2 bases removed from V and 10 bases from J, the gap between germline ends came to 14 bases. From germline, CDR1 is SGHDT and CDR2 YYEEEE. This CDR3 spans 13 amino acids. CDR3 protein: CASSFGFTASQYF. DNA of the CDR3: TGTGCCAGCAGCTTCGGGTTTACCGCATCGCAGTATTTT.

This clone was counted a single time. This chain links TRBV6-5 with TRBJ2-1, with 7 positions matching TRBD1. With 0 bases clipped from V and 9 bases from J, the junction kept 2 bases outside the gene matches. CDR3 size: 13 residues. The germline CDR1 and CDR2 sequences are MNHEY and SVGAGI. The CDR3 protein is CASSYSTGREQFF. The CDR3, as DNA: TGTGCCAGCAGTTACTCGACAGGGCGTGAGCAGTTCTTC.

The V gene is TRBV11-2, the J gene TRBJ1-3, with 8 positions matching TRBD1. With V trimmed by 5 bases and J by 3 bases, 6 bases remained unmatched. Per germline, CDR1 SGHAT and CDR2 FQNNGV. The CDR3 consists of 15 residues. DNA for the CDR3: TGTGCCAGCAGCCCTGGACAGGGTAATGGAAACACCATATATTTT. Protein: CASSPGQGNGNTIYF.

This clone was detected a few times. The genes are TRBV2 and TRBJ1-5; D is uncertain. The CDR3 length is 16 residues. Trimming took off 3 bases at V and 2 bases at J, with 14 bases between the two ends. The germline V gene encodes CDR1 SNHLY and CDR2 FYNNEI. CDR3: CASSEAGFGGNQPQHF. CDR3 nucleotide sequence: TGTGCCAGCAGTGAGGCAGGTTTCGGGGGCAATCAGCCCCAGCATTTT.

The chain uses TRBV29-1 and TRBJ2-5, with 8 bases matching TRBD1. The DNA end lines up better with TRBJ2-7; the J call may be wrong. The germline V gene has CDR1 SQVTM and CDR2 ANQGSEA. The CDR3 consists of 14 residues. CDR3 region: CSVKGLDRELEQYF. For the CDR3, the DNA is TGCAGCGTTAAAGGATTGGACAGGGAACTCGAGCAGTACTTC.

CDR3 DNA sequence: TGCAGCGTTGGCTCCAACAGGGGCCGCGGGTCCTACAATGAGCAGTTCTTC. This translates into CSVGSNRGRGSYNEQFF. The V and J genes are TRBV29-1 and TRBJ2-1; TRBD1 agrees at 7 bases. This CDR3 spans 17 amino acids. The junction had 13 bases not matched to a gene; V was cut back by 4 bases and J by 1 base. Germline CDR1 SQVTM, CDR2 ANQGSEA.

This clone was recorded a few times. The chain couples TRBV6-1 to TRBJ1-1; possibly TRBD1 for D (6 bases). Germline V gene lookup returns CDR1 MNHNS and CDR2 SASEGT. The CDR3 totals 14 residues. V lost 8 bases and J lost 0, with 13 bases in between. The CDR3 bases are TGTGCCAGCCATGACAGGAGAGTGAACACTGAAGCTTTCTTT. Protein sequence: CASHDRRVNTEAFF.